This T cell receptor beta chain was observed in a study of T cell changes during pregnancy in multiple sclerosis. CDR1 and CDR2 (germline): MNHEY, SMNVEV (reference sequence). V lost 7 bases, J lost 5 bases, and 14 bases stayed unmatched. There are 15 residues in the CDR3. Profiling relied on immunoSEQ multiplex PCR, and the TCRdb table lists in-frame clones only, not all of them. The sample has 91,000 or so clones; 85% to 95% are singletons. The source material was peripheral blood, sampled after pregnancy. The sequence was obtained from a female donor with multiple sclerosis, enrolled in a pregnancy study. The chain combines TRBV27 with TRBJ2-7; 7 bases match TRBD1. The CDR3 is CASTTRRQGSDEQYF. The CDR3 coding sequence is TGTGCCAGCACCACGAGAAGACAGGGTAGCGACGAGCAGTACTTC.